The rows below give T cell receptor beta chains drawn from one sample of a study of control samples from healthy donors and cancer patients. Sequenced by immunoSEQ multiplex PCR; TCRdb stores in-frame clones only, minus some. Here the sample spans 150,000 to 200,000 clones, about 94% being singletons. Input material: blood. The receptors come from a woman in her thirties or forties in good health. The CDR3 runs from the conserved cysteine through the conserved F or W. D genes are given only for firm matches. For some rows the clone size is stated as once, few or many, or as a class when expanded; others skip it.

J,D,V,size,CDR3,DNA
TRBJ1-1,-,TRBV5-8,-,CASSSGARMNTEAFF,TGTGCCAGCAGCTCCGGTGCAAGGATGAACACTGAAGCTTTCTTT
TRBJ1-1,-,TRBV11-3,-,CASSTDTYTEAFF,TGTGCCAGCAGCACTGACACCTACACTGAAGCTTTCTTT
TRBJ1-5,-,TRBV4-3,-,CASSQGTSPQPQHF,TGCGCCAGCAGCCAAGGGACCTCCCCTCAGCCCCAGCATTTT
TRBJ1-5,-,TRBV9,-,CASSPDTSNQPQHF,TGTGCCAGCAGCCCGGACACTAGCAATCAGCCCCAGCATTTT
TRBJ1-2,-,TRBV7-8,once,CASSLIRHRQEKGYTF,TGTGCCAGCAGCTTAATCAGGCATCGCCAAGAAAAAGGCTACACCTTC
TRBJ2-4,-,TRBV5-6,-,CASSLGSDIQYF,TGTGCCAGCAGCTTGGGGAGCGACATTCAGTACTTC
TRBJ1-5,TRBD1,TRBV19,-,CASSLGQGVSQPQHF,TGTGCCAGTAGTTTGGGACAGGGAGTAAGTCAGCCCCAGCATTTT
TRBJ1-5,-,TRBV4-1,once,CASSHVSGTNQPQHF,TGCGCCAGCAGCCACGTATCCGGGACAAATCAGCCCCAGCATTTT
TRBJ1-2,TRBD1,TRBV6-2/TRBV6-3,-,CASSQGAGGYTF,TGTGCCAGCAGTCAGGGGGCGGGAGGCTACACCTTC
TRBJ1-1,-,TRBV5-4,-,CASSSRYGTANTEAFF,TGTGCCAGCAGCTCTCGATACGGGACGGCGAACACTGAAGCTTTCTTT
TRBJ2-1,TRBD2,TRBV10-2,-,CASSIGGGAGDEQFF,TGCGCCAGCAGTATCGGCGGGGGGGCCGGCGATGAGCAGTTCTTC
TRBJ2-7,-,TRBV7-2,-,CASSLGDGGLYEQYF,TGTGCCAGCAGCTTGGGGGATGGAGGCCTCTACGAGCAGTACTTC
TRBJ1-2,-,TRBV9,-,CASSPTARGGYTF,TGTGCCAGCAGCCCTACAGCTAGGGGTGGCTACACCTTC
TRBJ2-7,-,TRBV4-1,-,CASSQEAGARYEQYF,TGCGCCAGCAGCCAAGAGGCGGGGGCCCGGTACGAGCAGTACTTC
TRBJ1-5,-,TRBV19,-,CASSIEGSNQPQHF,TGTGCCAGTAGTATAGAAGGGAGCAATCAGCCCCAGCATTTT
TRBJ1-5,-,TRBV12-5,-,CASVLSPSSNQPQHF,TGTGCTAGTGTCCTCTCCCCATCGAGCAATCAGCCCCAGCATTTT
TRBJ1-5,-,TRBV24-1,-,CATSAQPQHF,TGTGCCACCAGTGCTCAGCCCCAGCATTTT
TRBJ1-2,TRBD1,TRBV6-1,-,CASSEALGQAIYGYTF,TGTGCCAGCAGTGAAGCGCTGGGACAGGCTATCTATGGCTACACCTTC
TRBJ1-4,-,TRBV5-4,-,CASSLAGGDEKLFF,TGTGCCAGCAGCTTGGCTGGGGGAGATGAAAAACTGTTTTTT
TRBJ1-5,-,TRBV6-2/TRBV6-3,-,CASSRSRGSNQPQHF,TGTGCCAGCAGTAGGAGTCGGGGTAGCAATCAGCCCCAGCATTTT
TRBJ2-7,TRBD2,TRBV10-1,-,CASSGSGRAPYEQYF,TGCGCCAGCAGTGGTAGCGGGAGGGCCCCCTACGAGCAGTACTTC
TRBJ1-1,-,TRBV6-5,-,CASSYGGGRGTEAFF,TGTGCCAGCAGTTACGGGGGGGGGCGCGGGACTGAAGCTTTCTTT
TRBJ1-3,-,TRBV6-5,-,CASSSQGLSGNTIYF,TGTGCCAGCAGCTCCCAGGGACTCTCTGGAAACACCATATATTTT
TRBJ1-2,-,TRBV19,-,CASSMGHTNYGYTF,TGTGCCAGTAGTATGGGCCACACTAACTATGGCTACACCTTC
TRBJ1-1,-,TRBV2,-,CASTLVWGEREAFF,TGTGCCAGCACCTTAGTATGGGGGGAACGTGAAGCTTTCTTT
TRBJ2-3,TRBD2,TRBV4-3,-,CASSSGLAGSRSADTQYF,TGCGCCAGCAGCTCGGGACTAGCGGGAAGCAGGTCGGCAGATACGCAGTATTTT
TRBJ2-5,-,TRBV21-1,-,CASSKGLAGGPRETQYF,TGTGCCAGCAGCAAGGGACTAGCGGGGGGGCCGAGGGAGACCCAGTACTTC
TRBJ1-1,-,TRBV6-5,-,CASSLGENTEAFF,TGTGCCAGCAGTCTTGGGGAGAACACTGAAGCTTTCTTT
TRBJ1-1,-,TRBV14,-,CASRQGGTEAFF,TGTGCCAGCAGGCAGGGTGGCACTGAAGCTTTCTTT
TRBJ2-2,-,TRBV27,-,CASSLFRGTGELFF,TGTGCCAGCAGTTTATTTAGGGGGACCGGGGAGCTGTTTTTT
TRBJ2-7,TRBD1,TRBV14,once,CASSQERGQGGQYF,TGTGCCAGCAGCCAAGAACGGGGACAGGGCGGGCAGTACTTC
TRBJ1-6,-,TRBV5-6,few,CASSLVPTYNSPLHF,TGTGCCAGCAGCTTGGTTCCTACCTATAATTCACCCCTCCACTTT
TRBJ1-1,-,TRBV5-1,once,CASSFNSNTEAFF,TGCGCCAGCAGCTTTAATTCGAACACTGAAGCTTTCTTT
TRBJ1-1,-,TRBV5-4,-,CASSLSPKAGDEAFF,TGTGCCAGCAGCTTGTCACCGAAGGCGGGTGATGAAGCTTTCTTT
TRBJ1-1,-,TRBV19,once,CASKPRMNTEAFF,TGTGCCAGTAAACCGCGTATGAACACTGAAGCTTTCTTT
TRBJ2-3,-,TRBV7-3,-,CASSLTGGGDTQYF,TGTGCCAGCAGCTTAACCGGTGGAGGGGATACGCAGTATTTT
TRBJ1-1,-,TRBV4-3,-,CASSQDIGNTEAFF,TGCGCCAGCAGCCAAGATATCGGGAACACTGAAGCTTTCTTT
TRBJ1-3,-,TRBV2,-,CASSEGGTGNTIYF,TGTGCCAGCAGTGAGGGAGGAACTGGAAACACCATATATTTT
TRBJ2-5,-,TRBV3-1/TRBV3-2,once,CASSQVRGRETQYF,TGTGCCAGCAGCCAAGTTAGGGGGAGGGAGACCCAGTACTTC
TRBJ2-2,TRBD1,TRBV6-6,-,CASKPGTGNTGELFF,TGTGCCAGCAAACCCGGGACAGGGAACACCGGGGAGCTGTTTTTT
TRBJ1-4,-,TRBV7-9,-,CASSLTAYNEKLFF,TGTGCCAGCAGCCTGACAGCCTATAATGAAAAACTGTTTTTT
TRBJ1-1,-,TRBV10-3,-,CAISDRGVNTEAFF,TGTGCCATCAGTGATCGGGGGGTGAACACTGAAGCTTTCTTT
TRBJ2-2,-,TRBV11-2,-,CASSLVLQLPNTGELFF,TGTGCCAGCAGCTTAGTCTTACAGCTTCCGAACACCGGGGAGCTGTTTTTT
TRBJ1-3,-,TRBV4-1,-,CASSQVWVTAVSGNTIYF,TGCGCCAGCAGCCAAGTCTGGGTTACAGCCGTCTCTGGAAACACCATATATTTT
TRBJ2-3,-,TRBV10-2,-,CASRDGWDTQYF,TGCGCCAGCAGGGACGGTTGGGATACGCAGTATTTT
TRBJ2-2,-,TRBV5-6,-,CASSFVPGHTGELFF,TGTGCCAGCAGCTTCGTTCCGGGGCACACCGGGGAGCTGTTTTTT
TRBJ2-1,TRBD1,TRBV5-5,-,CASSAGTGVYNEQFF,TGTGCCAGCTCAGCCGGGACAGGGGTCTACAATGAGCAGTTCTTC